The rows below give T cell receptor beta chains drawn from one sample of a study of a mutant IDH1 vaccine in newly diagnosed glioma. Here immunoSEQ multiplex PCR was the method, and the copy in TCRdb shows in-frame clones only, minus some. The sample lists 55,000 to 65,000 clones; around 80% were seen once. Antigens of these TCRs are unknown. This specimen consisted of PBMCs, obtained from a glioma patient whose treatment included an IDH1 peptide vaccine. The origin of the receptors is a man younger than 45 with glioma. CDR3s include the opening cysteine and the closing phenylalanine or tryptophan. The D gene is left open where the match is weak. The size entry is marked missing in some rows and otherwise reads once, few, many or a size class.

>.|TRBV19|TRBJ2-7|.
CASSIGGYEQYF
TGTGCCAGTAGTATTGGCGGCTACGAGCAGTACTTC
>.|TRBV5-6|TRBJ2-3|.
CASSSTGRTDTQYF
TGTGCCAGCAGCTCTACAGGGAGAACAGATACGCAGTATTTT
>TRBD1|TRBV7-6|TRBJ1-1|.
CASSSGQGARTEAFF
TGTGCCAGCAGCTCAGGACAGGGGGCGAGGACTGAAGCTTTCTTT
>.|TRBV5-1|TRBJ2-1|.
CASSLDRDEQFF
TGCGCCAGCAGCTTGGACCGGGATGAGCAGTTCTTC
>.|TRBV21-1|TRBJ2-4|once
CASSKRYTRGAKNIQYF
TGTGCCAGCAGCAAAAGGTACACTAGGGGAGCCAAAAACATTCAGTACTTC
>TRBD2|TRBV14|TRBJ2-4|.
CASSQDGGAKNIQYF
TGTGCCAGCAGCCAAGACGGGGGGGCCAAAAACATTCAGTACTTC
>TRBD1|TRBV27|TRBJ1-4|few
CASCRTGTNEKLFF
TGTGCCAGCTGCAGGACAGGGACTAATGAAAAACTGTTTTTT
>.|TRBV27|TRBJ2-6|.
CASSLNGGGANVLTF
TGTGCCAGCAGTTTGAATGGTGGTGGGGCCAACGTCCTGACTTTC
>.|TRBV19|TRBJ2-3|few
CASSIKRTGRDTQYF
TGTGCCAGTAGTATAAAGCGGACGGGACGCGATACGCAGTATTTT
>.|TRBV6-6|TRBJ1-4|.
CASSYPQGRGNEKLFF
TGTGCCAGCAGTTACCCCCAGGGGAGGGGTAATGAAAAACTGTTTTTT
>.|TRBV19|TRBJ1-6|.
CASHKQATHNSPLHF
TGTGCCAGTCACAAGCAGGCGACCCATAATTCACCCCTCCACTTT
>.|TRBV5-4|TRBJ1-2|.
CASSLEGVNYGYTF
TGTGCCAGCAGCTTGGAAGGAGTTAACTATGGCTACACCTTC
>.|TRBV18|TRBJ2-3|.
CASSPGGGKDTQYF
TGTGCCAGCTCACCCGGAGGAGGGAAAGATACGCAGTATTTT
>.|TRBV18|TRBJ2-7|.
CASSPALIGADEQYF
TGTGCCAGCTCACCGGCCTTAATTGGGGCGGACGAGCAGTACTTC
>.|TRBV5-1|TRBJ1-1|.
CASSSGAYTEAFF
TGCGCCAGCAGCTCTGGGGCATACACTGAAGCTTTCTTT
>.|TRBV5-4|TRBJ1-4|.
CASSFSSHHYVNGANEKLFF
TGTGCCAGCAGCTTCAGTTCGCATCACTACGTGAACGGGGCTAATGAAAAACTGTTTTTT
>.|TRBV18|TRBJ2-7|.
CASSENRARGSYEQYF
TGTGCCAGCTCAGAGAACAGGGCCAGGGGCTCCTACGAGCAGTACTTC
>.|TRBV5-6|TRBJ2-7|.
CASSLGDYEQYF
TGTGCCAGCAGCTTGGGAGACTACGAGCAGTACTTC
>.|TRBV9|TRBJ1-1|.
CASSVRSTAEAFF
TGTGCCAGCAGCGTAAGATCGACCGCTGAAGCTTTCTTT
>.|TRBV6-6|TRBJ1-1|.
CASSYANTEAFF
TGTGCCAGCAGTTACGCGAACACTGAAGCTTTCTTT
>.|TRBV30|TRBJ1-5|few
CAWNGDSNQPQHF
TGTGCCTGGAATGGGGATAGCAATCAGCCCCAGCATTTT
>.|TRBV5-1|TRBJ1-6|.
CASSLEAGWNSPLHF
TGCGCCAGCAGCTTGGAGGCTGGGTGGAATTCACCCCTCCACTTT
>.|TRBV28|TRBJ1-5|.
CASRGGLRNQPQHF
TGTGCCAGCAGGGGGGGACTACGCAATCAGCCCCAGCATTTT
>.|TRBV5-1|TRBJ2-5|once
CASSQSTVVTQYF
TGCGCCAGCAGCCAATCGACAGTGGTGACCCAGTACTTC
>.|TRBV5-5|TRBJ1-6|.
CASSWGGPGSYNSPLHF
TGTGCCAGCAGCTGGGGGGGGCCCGGCTCCTATAATTCACCCCTCCACTTT
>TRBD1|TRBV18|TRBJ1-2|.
CASSPPNRGFYGYTF
TGTGCCAGCTCACCACCTAACAGGGGCTTCTATGGCTACACCTTC
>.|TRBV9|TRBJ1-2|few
CASSVGGAAMGYGYTF
TGTGCCAGCAGCGTAGGAGGGGCCGCCATGGGATATGGCTACACCTTC
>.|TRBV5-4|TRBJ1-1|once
CASSPQLEGAEAFF
TGTGCCAGCAGCCCCCAATTGGAGGGGGCTGAAGCTTTCTTT
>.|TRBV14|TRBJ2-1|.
CASSPLSLGGKAYNEQFF
TGTGCCAGCAGCCCCCTAAGTTTAGGGGGGAAAGCCTACAATGAGCAGTTCTTC
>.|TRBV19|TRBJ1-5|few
CASSIDPGAAQPQHF
TGTGCCAGTAGTATAGACCCGGGGGCTGCTCAGCCCCAGCATTTT
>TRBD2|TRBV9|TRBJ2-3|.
CASSVRGLGHGDTQYF
TGTGCCAGCAGCGTCCGGGGACTAGGGCACGGAGATACGCAGTATTTT